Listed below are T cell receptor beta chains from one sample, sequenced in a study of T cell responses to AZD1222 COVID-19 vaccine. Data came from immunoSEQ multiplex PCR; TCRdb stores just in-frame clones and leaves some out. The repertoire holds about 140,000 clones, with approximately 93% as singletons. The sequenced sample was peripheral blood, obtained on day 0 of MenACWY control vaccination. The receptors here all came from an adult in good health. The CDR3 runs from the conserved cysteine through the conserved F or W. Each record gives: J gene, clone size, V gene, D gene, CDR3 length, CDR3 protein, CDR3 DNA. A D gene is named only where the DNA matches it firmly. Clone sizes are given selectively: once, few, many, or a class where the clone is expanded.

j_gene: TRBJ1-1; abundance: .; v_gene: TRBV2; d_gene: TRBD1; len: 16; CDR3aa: CASSDYRGTMNTEAFF; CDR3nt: TGTGCCAGCAGTGATTACAGGGGTACCATGAACACTGAAGCTTTCTTT
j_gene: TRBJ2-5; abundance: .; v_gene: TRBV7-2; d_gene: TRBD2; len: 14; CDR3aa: CASSSSGAQETQYF; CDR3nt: TGTGCCAGCAGCTCAAGCGGGGCCCAAGAGACCCAGTACTTC
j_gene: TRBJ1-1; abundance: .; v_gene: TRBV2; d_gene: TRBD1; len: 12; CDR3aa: CASKQGATEAFF; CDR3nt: TGTGCCAGCAAGCAGGGGGCCACTGAAGCTTTCTTT
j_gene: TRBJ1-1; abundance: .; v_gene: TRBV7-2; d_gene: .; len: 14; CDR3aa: CASSLAAGNTEAFF; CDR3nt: TGTGCCAGCAGCTTAGCGGCGGGGAACACTGAAGCTTTCTTT
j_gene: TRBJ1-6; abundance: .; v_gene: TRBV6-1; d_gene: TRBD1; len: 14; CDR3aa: CASSELQGGSPLHF; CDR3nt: TGTGCCAGCAGTGAATTGCAGGGGGGCTCACCCCTCCACTTT
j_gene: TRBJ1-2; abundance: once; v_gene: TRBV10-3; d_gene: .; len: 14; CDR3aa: CAISQPGVNYGYTF; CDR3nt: TGTGCCATCAGCCAACCGGGGGTGAACTATGGCTACACCTTC
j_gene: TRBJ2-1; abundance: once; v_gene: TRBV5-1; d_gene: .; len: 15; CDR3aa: CASSLEVGAYNEQFF; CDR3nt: TGCGCCAGCAGCTTGGAGGTAGGCGCCTACAATGAGCAGTTCTTC
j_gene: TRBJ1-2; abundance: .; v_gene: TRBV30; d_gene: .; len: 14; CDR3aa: CAWSEWDPGEGYTF; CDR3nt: TGTGCCTGGAGTGAATGGGACCCAGGGGAAGGCTACACCTTC
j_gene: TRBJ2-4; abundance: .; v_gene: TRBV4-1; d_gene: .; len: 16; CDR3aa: CASSSTRLLAKNIQYF; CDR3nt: TGCGCCAGCAGCTCCACCCGGCTACTAGCCAAAAACATTCAGTACTTC
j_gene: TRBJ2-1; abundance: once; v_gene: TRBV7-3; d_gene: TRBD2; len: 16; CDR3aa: CASSPNPGGRGYEQFF; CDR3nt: TGTGCCAGCAGCCCAAATCCGGGAGGGCGAGGGTATGAGCAGTTCTTC
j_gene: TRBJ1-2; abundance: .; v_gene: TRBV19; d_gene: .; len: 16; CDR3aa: CASSPNLAEGDYGYTF; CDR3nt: TGTGCCAGTAGTCCGAACCTAGCGGAGGGGGACTATGGCTACACCTTC
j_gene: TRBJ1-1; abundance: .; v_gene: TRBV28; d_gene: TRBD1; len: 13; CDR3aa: CAVQQGADTEAFF; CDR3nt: TGTGCCGTCCAACAGGGGGCGGACACTGAAGCTTTCTTT
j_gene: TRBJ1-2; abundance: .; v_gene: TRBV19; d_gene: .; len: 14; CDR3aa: CASSIVRGDYGYTF; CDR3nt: TGTGCCAGTAGTATAGTGCGGGGAGACTATGGCTACACCTTC
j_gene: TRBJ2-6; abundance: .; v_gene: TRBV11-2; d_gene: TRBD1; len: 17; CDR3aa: CASSPGTGRSGANVLTF; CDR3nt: TGTGCCAGCAGCCCTGGGACAGGGCGCTCTGGGGCCAACGTCCTGACTTTC
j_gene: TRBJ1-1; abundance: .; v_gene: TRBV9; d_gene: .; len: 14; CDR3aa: CASTNEGVNTEAFF; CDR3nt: TGTGCCAGCACCAACGAGGGAGTGAACACTGAAGCTTTCTTT
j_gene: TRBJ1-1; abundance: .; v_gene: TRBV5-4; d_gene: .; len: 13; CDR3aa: CASSSTPNTEAFF; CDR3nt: TGTGCCAGCAGCAGCACACCGAACACTGAAGCTTTCTTT
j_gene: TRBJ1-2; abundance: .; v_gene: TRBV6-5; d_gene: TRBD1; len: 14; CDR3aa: CASRKGQLNYGYTF; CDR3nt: TGTGCCAGCAGGAAGGGACAGCTTAACTATGGCTACACCTTC
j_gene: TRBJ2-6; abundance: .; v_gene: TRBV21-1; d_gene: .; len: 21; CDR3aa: CASSKRAERVRTSSGANVLTF; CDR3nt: TGTGCCAGCAGCAAAAGAGCCGAGAGGGTGAGAACCAGCTCTGGGGCCAACGTCCTGACTTTC
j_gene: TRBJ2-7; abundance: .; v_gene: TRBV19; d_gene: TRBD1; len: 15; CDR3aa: CASRRAGTGLYEQYF; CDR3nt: TGTGCCAGTCGCCGCGCCGGGACAGGGCTCTACGAGCAGTACTTC
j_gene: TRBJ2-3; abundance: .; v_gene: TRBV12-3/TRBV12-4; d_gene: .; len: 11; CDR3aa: CASRSRDTQYF; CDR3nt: TGTGCCAGCAGAAGCCGGGATACGCAGTATTTT
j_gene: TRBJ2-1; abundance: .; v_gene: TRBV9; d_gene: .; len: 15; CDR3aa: CASSVVGDAYNEQFF; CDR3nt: TGTGCCAGCAGCGTAGTAGGGGATGCGTACAATGAGCAGTTCTTC
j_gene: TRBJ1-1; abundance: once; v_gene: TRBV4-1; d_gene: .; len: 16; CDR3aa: CASSQAQAVPNTEAFF; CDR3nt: TGCGCCAGCAGCCAAGCTCAGGCAGTGCCGAACACTGAAGCTTTCTTT
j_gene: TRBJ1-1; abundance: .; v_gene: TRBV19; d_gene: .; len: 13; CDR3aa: CASSIGVNTEAFF; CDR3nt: TGTGCCAGTAGTATTGGGGTGAACACTGAAGCTTTCTTT
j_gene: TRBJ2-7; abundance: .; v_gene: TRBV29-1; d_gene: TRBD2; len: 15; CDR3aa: CSVEEGAGEAYEQYF; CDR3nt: TGCAGCGTTGAAGAAGGAGCGGGAGAGGCCTACGAGCAGTACTTC
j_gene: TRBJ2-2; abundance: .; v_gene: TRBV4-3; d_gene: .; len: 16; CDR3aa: CASSQSTVRFTGELFF; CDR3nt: TGCGCCAGCAGCCAGTCGACAGTAAGATTCACCGGGGAGCTGTTTTTT
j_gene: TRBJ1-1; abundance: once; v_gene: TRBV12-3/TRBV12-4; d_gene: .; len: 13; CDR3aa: CASSLTGNTEAFF; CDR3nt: TGTGCCAGCAGCCTAACGGGGAACACTGAAGCTTTCTTT
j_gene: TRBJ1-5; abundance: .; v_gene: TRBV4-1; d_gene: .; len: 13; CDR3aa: CASSPLPNQPQHF; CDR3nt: TGCGCCAGCAGCCCGCTACCCAATCAGCCCCAGCATTTT
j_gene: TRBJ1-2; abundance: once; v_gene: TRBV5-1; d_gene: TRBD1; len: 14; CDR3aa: CASSWGTGNYGYTF; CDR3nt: TGCGCCAGCAGCTGGGGGACAGGAAACTATGGCTACACCTTC
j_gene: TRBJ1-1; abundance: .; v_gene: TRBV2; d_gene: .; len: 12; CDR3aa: CASRWTADEAFF; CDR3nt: TGTGCCAGCAGGTGGACAGCGGATGAAGCTTTCTTT
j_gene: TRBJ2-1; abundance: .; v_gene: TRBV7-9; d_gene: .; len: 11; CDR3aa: CASSSVLGQFF; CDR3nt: TGTGCCAGCAGCTCGGTCCTTGGGCAGTTCTTC
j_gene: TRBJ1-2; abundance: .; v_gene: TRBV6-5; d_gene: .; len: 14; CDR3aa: CASSPTAESYGYTF; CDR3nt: TGTGCCAGCAGTCCGACGGCAGAGAGCTATGGCTACACCTTC
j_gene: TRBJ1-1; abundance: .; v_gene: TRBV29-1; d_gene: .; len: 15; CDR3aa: CSVEGFGGANTEAFF; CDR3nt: TGCAGCGTTGAGGGGTTCGGGGGCGCGAACACTGAAGCTTTCTTT
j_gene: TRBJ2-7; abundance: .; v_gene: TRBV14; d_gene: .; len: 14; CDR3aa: CASSQSQLSYEQYF; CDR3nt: TGTGCCAGCAGCCAATCACAGCTCTCCTACGAGCAGTACTTC
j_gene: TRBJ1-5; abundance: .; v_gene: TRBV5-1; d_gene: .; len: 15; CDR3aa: CASSLGNRVDQPQHF; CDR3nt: TGCGCCAGCAGCTTGGGCAACAGGGTTGATCAGCCCCAGCATTTT
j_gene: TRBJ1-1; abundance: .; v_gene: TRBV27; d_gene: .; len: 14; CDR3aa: CASSLRGGNTEAFF; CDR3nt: TGTGCCAGCAGTTTGAGGGGCGGTAACACTGAAGCTTTCTTT
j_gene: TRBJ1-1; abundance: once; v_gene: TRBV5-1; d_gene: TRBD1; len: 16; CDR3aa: CASSFSQQGMNTEAFF; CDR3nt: TGCGCCAGCAGCTTCTCCCAACAGGGGATGAACACTGAAGCTTTCTTT
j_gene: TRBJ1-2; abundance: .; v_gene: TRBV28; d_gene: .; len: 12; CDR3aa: CASSASHGGYTF; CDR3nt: TGTGCCAGCAGTGCGTCCCATGGTGGCTACACCTTC
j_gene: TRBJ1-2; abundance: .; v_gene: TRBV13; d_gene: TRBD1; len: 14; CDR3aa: CASSLNRGHYGYTF; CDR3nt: TGTGCCAGCAGCTTAAACAGGGGACACTATGGCTACACCTTC
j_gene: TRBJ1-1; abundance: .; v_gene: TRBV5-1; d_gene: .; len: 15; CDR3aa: CASSPSVTGSTEAFF; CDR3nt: TGCGCCAGCAGCCCCTCTGTGACAGGCTCCACTGAAGCTTTCTTT
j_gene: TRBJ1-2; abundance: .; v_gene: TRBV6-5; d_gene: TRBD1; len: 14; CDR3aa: CASSRGTESYGYTF; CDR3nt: TGTGCCAGCAGCCGGGGGACAGAATCATATGGCTACACCTTC